This paragraph covers one TCR beta chain sequence. Its antigen is not identified. V lost 2 bases and J lost 7, with 15 bases in between. Per germline, CDR1 MNHEY and CDR2 SVGAGI. The CDR3 contains 15 residues. The data belong to a study of T cell clonotyping in hematopoietic cell transplantation. Findings and limits, study-wide: Few recipient clonotypes overlapped donors; over 95% were de novo at given depth.

The sample's time point: recipient sample about 28 days before transplant, after cytoreduction. Profiled with immunoSEQ multiplex PCR; TCRdb holds only in-frame clones, not every one. Among tens of thousands of clones listed, more than 65% were seen once. This rearrangement joins TRBV6-5 to TRBJ2-1; possibly TRBD2 for D (5 bases). The sequenced sample was peripheral blood mononuclear cells, obtained before stem cell transplant. This receptor was identified in a woman aged 60 to 75 with acute myeloid leukemia. Some clones in this sample may be carry-over from other donors' samples. For the CDR3, the DNA is TGTGCCAGCAGTTACGGGTTCACGGGATCAAATGAGCAGTTCTTC. Translation gives CASSYGFTGSNEQFF.